This passage covers 25 T cell receptor beta chains from one sample sequenced in a study of shared T cell receptors in the human thymus (dated by TCRdb to about 2021). The receptor library was made with the immunoSEQ multiplex PCR assay. TCRdb provides this immuneACCESS table in a form limited to in-frame rearrangements. Some clones are lacking; in checked studies, under half of them reflect an unresolved V gene, and why the rest are absent is not known. The sample table lists 650,000 to 950,000 clones, over 75% of them with a count of one. The ten largest clones capture roughly 0.01% of the sample. Another study also made use of these data, one on human thymus T cells.

Sequencing used thymocytes. Source of these receptors: a girl younger than two with a congenital heart defect. Donor details come from another sample of the same person, matched by shared clones.

The chain joins TRBV7-2 to TRBJ2-7; D remains unclear. Germline V gives CDR1 SGHTA, CDR2 FQGNSA. The CDR3 sequence is 12 residues long. Trimming took off 5 bases at V and 6 bases at J, with 11 bases between the two ends. This CDR3 reads CASSRSFSEQYF. CDR3 bases: TGTGCCAGCAGCCGTTCCTTCTCCGAGCAGTACTTC.

DNA of the CDR3: TGTGCCAGCAGCTTGGCCGGGGGGAACCAAGAGACCCAGTACTTC. This gives the protein CASSLAGGNQETQYF. The V and J genes are TRBV5-5 and TRBJ2-5; 7 positions match TRBD2. V lost 0 bases and J lost 0; bases outside the gene matches: 2. Germline lookup yields CDR1 SGHKS and CDR2 YYEKEE (reference sequence). This CDR3 is built from 15 residues. Combining the CDR3 with reference TRBV5-5 and TRBJ2-5 gives the whole variable domain DAGVTQSPTHLIKTRGQQVTLRCSPISGHKSVSWYQQVLGQGPQFIFQYYEKEERGRGNFPDRFSARQFPNYSSELNVNALLLGDSALYLCASSLAGGNQETQYFGPGTRLLVL.

V usage is TRBV5-1 and J usage is TRBJ2-1; 9 bases match TRBD2. The CDR3 runs 15 residues. The J segment lost 5 bases and the V segment lost 2 bases, leaving 5 bases of the junction unmatched. Germline V gene data show CDR1 as SGHRS and CDR2 as YFSETQ. The chain's CDR3 is CASSFATSGNNEQFF. DNA for the CDR3: TGCGCCAGCAGCTTCGCGACTAGCGGTAACAATGAGCAGTTCTTC.

This clone has a handful of counts. In the same sample, other DNA sequences code for this CDR3. The chain employs TRBV7-9 and TRBJ2-5, with 9 bases matching TRBD2. This CDR3 has 16 amino acids. Germline-derived CDR1 and CDR2 are SEHNR and FQNEAQ (reference sequence). With V trimmed by 1 base and J by 2 bases, 5 bases remained unmatched. The chain's CDR3 is CASSLEASGDQETQYF. CDR3 DNA: TGTGCCAGCAGCTTAGAAGCTAGCGGGGATCAAGAGACCCAGTACTTC.

CDR3 amino acids: CASSLCPPAGLNYGYTF. In DNA, the CDR3 is TGTGCCAGCAGTTTATGCCCCCCGGCAGGCCTAAACTATGGCTACACCTTC. V and J are TRBV28 and TRBJ1-2; no reliable D call. This CDR3 is built from 17 residues. Trimming removed 0 bases from V and 2 bases from J, with 16 bases in between. From germline, CDR1 is MDHEN and CDR2 SYDVKM.

This chain uses TRBV29-1 with TRBJ2-5; 8 bases align to TRBD2. The J call is in doubt because the DNA end fits TRBJ2-7 better. In germline, CDR1 is SQVTM, CDR2 ANQGSEA. The CDR3 consists of 16 residues. CDR3 residues: CSVVVWVAGSNYEQYF. CDR3 in DNA: TGCAGCGTTGTTGTCTGGGTAGCGGGGTCTAACTACGAGCAGTACTTC.

The chain carries TRBV7-2 and TRBJ2-5; maybe TRBD2 (5 bases). V lost 5 bases to trimming and J lost 2 bases, with 12 bases between them. There are 14 residues in the CDR3. Germline V gene data show CDR1 as SGHTA and CDR2 as FQGNSA. The CDR3 here is CASSRQDLQETQYF. CDR3 in DNA: TGTGCCAGCAGCAGGCAGGACTTACAAGAGACCCAGTACTTC.

The chain carries TRBV9 and TRBJ1-2; 9 positions match TRBD1. CDR1 and CDR2 from the germline V gene are SGDLS and YYNGEE. The V and J ends lost 4 bases and 7 bases, in that order; junction bases with no gene match: 11. The CDR3 has 15 amino acids. The CDR3 bases are TGTGCCAGCAGCATAGGGGGGGACAGGGTAGGTGGCTACACCTTC. Translated, it gives CASSIGGDRVGGYTF.

For this clone: The junction differs from germline at one of its ends, possibly a read error. This chain joins TRBV6-1 and TRBJ1-1; the match to TRBD1 covers 7 bases. Per germline, CDR1 MNHNS and CDR2 SASEGT. CDR3 size: 11 residues. CDR3 region: CASTPTPGTDF. CDR3 DNA: TGTGCCAGCACCCCCACCCCCGGGACAGACTTT.

This clone was seen more than once but under ten times. The chain links TRBV6-5 to TRBJ2-3; the D gene is possibly TRBD1 (7 bases). Germline V gene lookup returns CDR1 MNHEY and CDR2 SVGAGI. Trimming pared 5 bases from V and 9 bases from J, leaving 15 bases between. The CDR3 spans 13 residues. The DNA of the CDR3 is TGTGCCAGCAGTCGGGGGAACAGGGGAACGCAGTATTTT. It specifies CASSRGNRGTQYF.

This sequence joins TRBV19 and TRBJ1-1, with TRBD1 identical over 12 bases. Germline lookup yields CDR1 LNHDA and CDR2 SQIVND (reference sequence). V was clipped by 11 bases and J by 5 bases; unmatched bases: 18. This CDR3 has 17 residues. The CDR3 spells CASHRDRGPLRGTEAFF. The DNA of the CDR3 is TGTGCCTCCCACCGGGACAGGGGGCCTTTGAGAGGAACTGAAGCTTTCTTT.

The chain couples TRBV27 to TRBJ1-2; TRBD1 matches 7 bases. Looked up from germline, CDR1 is MNHEY and CDR2 is SMNVEV (reference sequence). This CDR3 region has 16 residues. V trimming: 5 bases; J trimming: 0 bases; junction bases outside the gene matches: 9. CDR3 loop: CASSQYRDSTNYGYTF. DNA of the CDR3: TGTGCCAGCAGTCAATACCGGGACAGCACTAACTATGGCTACACCTTC.

This clone occurred once. The chain links TRBV18 to TRBJ1-6; the match to TRBD1 covers 9 bases. CDR3 length: 17 residues. The V segment lost 4 bases and the J segment 7 bases; nucleotides outside the gene matches: 11. Germline loops: CDR1 KGHSH, CDR2 LQKENI. The CDR3 spells CASSLRDRDFGNSPLHF. DNA for the CDR3: TGTGCCAGCTCACTTAGGGACAGGGATTTCGGGAATTCACCCCTCCACTTT.

In this sample, this clone turned up once. The rearrangement links TRBV2 to TRBJ1-1; D is undetermined. Germline V CDR1 and CDR2: SNHLY, FYNNEI. This CDR3 is built from 14 residues. Trimming took 4 bases from V and 4 from J, leaving 13 bases between them. The CDR3 here is CASSGRLTSTEAFF. In nucleotides, the CDR3 is TGTGCCAGCAGTGGTCGGTTAACGAGCACTGAAGCTTTCTTT.

CDR3 sequence (DNA): TGTGCCAGCAGCGTAGATGGTACAGGGCATGGCTACACCTTC. Amino acid sequence: CASSVDGTGHGYTF. J is TRBJ1-2 and V is TRBV9; maybe TRBD1 (6 bases). Trimming pared 0 bases from V and 6 bases from J, leaving 12 bases between. The CDR3 runs to 14 residues. Per the germline V gene, CDR1 is SGDLS and CDR2 is YYNGEE.

This chain links TRBV5-6 with TRBJ2-7; 8 nucleotides line up with TRBD1. Germline V gives CDR1 SGHDT, CDR2 YYEEEE. V dropped 4 bases and J dropped 1; count of bases not matched to a gene: 4. This CDR3 is 14 amino acids long. The CDR3 sequence is CASSTRTGSYEQYF. The CDR3, as DNA: TGTGCCAGCAGCACGCGGACAGGGTCCTACGAGCAGTACTTC. Looking up the rest from reference TRBV5-6 and TRBJ2-7 gives the full variable domain: DAGVTQSPTHLIKTRGQQVTLRCSPKSGHDTVSWYQQALGQGPQFIFQYYEEEERQRGNFPDRFSGHQFPNYSSELNVNALLLGDSALYLCASSTRTGSYEQYFGPGTRLTVT.

J is TRBJ1-2 and V is TRBV29-1; 7 bases are a match to TRBD1. CDR3 length: 16 residues. Germline CDR1 is SQVTM and CDR2 is ANQGSEA. V shed 7 bases, J shed 2 bases, and the junction held 16 bases outside the gene matches. In DNA, the CDR3 is TGCAGCGCAGGGGAAGGGGGCCGTGGCGTAAACTATGGCTACACCTTC. It translates to CSAGEGGRGVNYGYTF. The entire variable domain, with the rest obtained from reference TRBV29-1 and TRBJ1-2, is as follows: SAVISQKPSRDICQRGTSLTIQCQVDSQVTMMFWYRQQPGQSLTLIATANQGSEATYESGFVIDKFPISRPNLTFSTLTVSNMSPEDSSIYLCSAGEGGRGVNYGYTFGSGTRLTVV.

This chain joins TRBV14 and TRBJ2-2, with D unclear. Trimming took off 2 bases at V and 1 base at J, with 14 bases between the two ends. Germline V CDR1 and CDR2: SGHDN, FVKESK. This CDR3 spans 17 amino acids. The DNA of the CDR3 is TGTGCCAGCAGCCAACACCGGGTGGCGGTGAACACCGGGGAGCTGTTTTTT. Translating it yields CASSQHRVAVNTGELFF.

CDR3 loop: CASSLTGSNNSPLHF. As DNA, the CDR3 is TGTGCCAGCAGCTTAACAGGATCCAATAATTCACCCCTCCACTTT. The chain recombines TRBV11-2 with TRBJ1-6; D might be TRBD1 (5 bases). V gave up 2 bases and J gave up 5 bases, with 10 bases separating them. Germline V gives CDR1 SGHAT, CDR2 FQNNGV. CDR3 length equals 15 residues. The full variable domain, in which reference TRBV11-2 and TRBJ1-6 provide the parts outside the CDR3, is EAGVAQSPRYKIIEKRQSVAFWCNPISGHATLYWYQQILGQGPKLLIQFQNNGVVDDSQLPKDRFSAERLKGVDSTLKIQPAKLEDSAVYLCASSLTGSNNSPLHFGNGTRLTVT.

The chain joins TRBV18 to TRBJ2-1, with TRBD2 as a possible D gene (6 bases). CDR1 and CDR2 from the germline V gene are KGHSH and LQKENI. This CDR3 is 17 amino acids long. V was cut by 5 bases and J by 6 bases, with 23 bases left in between. The CDR3 bases are TGTGCCAGCTCATCACTACGGGGGTGGACTATTCTCAATGAGCAGTTCTTC. Protein sequence: CASSSLRGWTILNEQFF.

This clone was detected once. The chain is built from TRBV7-6 and TRBJ2-1, with 7 bases aligning to TRBD2. Germline CDR1 reads SGHVS; CDR2 reads FNYEAQ. The CDR3 runs 14 residues. J lost 8 bases, V lost 2 bases, and 6 bases had no gene match. The CDR3 here is CASSLRRGSDEQFF. As DNA, the CDR3 is TGTGCCAGCAGCTTACGGCGGGGGTCGGATGAGCAGTTCTTC. Variable domain in full (rest from reference TRBV7-6 and TRBJ2-1): GAGVSQSPRYKVTKRGQDVALRCDPISGHVSLYWYRQALGQGPEFLTYFNYEAQQDKSGLPNDRFSAERPEGSISTLTIQRTEQRDSAMYRCASSLRRGSDEQFFGPGTRLTVL.

J is TRBJ2-7 and V is TRBV27; TRBD1 might be the D (7 bases). Trimming left V 5 bases short and J 3 bases short, with 11 bases between. The germline CDR1 and CDR2 sequences are MNHEY and SMNVEV (reference sequence). This CDR3 has 13 residues. The CDR3 loop reads CASSDQGGYEQYF. CDR3 in DNA: TGTGCCAGCAGTGACCAGGGGGGCTACGAGCAGTACTTC.

V usage is TRBV27 and J usage is TRBJ2-7; tentatively, D is TRBD1 (5 bases). V lost 0 bases to trimming and J lost 3 bases, with 9 bases between them. This CDR3 contains 14 residues. Germline V gene lookup returns CDR1 MNHEY and CDR2 SMNVEV (reference sequence). The CDR3 DNA is TGTGCCAGCAGTTTATCGAAGGGGTTCTACGAGCAGTACTTC. This encodes CASSLSKGFYEQYF.

This chain joins TRBV6-5 and TRBJ1-4; weak D call: TRBD1 (6 bases). Trimming removed 6 bases from V and 4 bases from J, with 9 bases in between. The CDR3 has 13 amino acids. From germline, CDR1 is MNHEY and CDR2 SVGAGI. The chain's CDR3 is CASRGANNEKLFF. The CDR3, as DNA: TGTGCCAGCAGGGGGGCAAATAATGAAAAACTGTTTTTT.

V and J are TRBV5-4 and TRBJ1-1, with D perhaps matching TRBD1 (5 bases). The V gene's germline CDR1 is SGHNT and CDR2 YYREEE (reference sequence). CDR3 length: 18 amino acids. V lost 2 bases and J 0 bases, leaving 20 bases between the germline ends. The CDR3 here is CASSFPPAVDSVNTEAFF. CDR3 sequence (DNA): TGTGCCAGCAGCTTTCCTCCGGCAGTCGACAGTGTGAACACTGAAGCTTTCTTT. Combining the CDR3 with reference TRBV5-4 and TRBJ1-1 gives the whole variable domain ETGVTQSPTHLIKTRGQQVTLRCSSQSGHNTVSWYQQALGQGPQFIFQYYREEENGRGNFPPRFSGLQFPNYSSELNVNALELDDSALYLCASSFPPAVDSVNTEAFFGQGTRLTVV.